Following are 21 T cell receptor beta chains from one sample sequenced in a study of blood T cell repertoires in COVID-19. The data were produced by immunoSEQ multiplex PCR, yet TCRdb's version contains in-frame clones alone and is incomplete. The sample has approximately 250,000 clones; 84% are singletons. The sample consisted of peripheral blood. Receptor source: a middle-aged woman who had recovered from COVID-19.

This chain connects TRBV28 to TRBJ1-2, with 8 bases fitting TRBD1. Germline V CDR1 and CDR2: MDHEN, SYDVKM. Losses at the gene ends were 5 bases for V and 6 bases for J; bases not matched to a gene: 17. The length of the CDR3 is 17 residues. In nucleotides, the CDR3 is TGTGCCAGCAGTCAATTAGACAGGGGCGGGAAGGTGAATGGCTACACCTTC. This sequence encodes CASSQLDRGGKVNGYTF.

The V call is TRBV30, the J call TRBJ1-1; a possible D gene is TRBD1 (6 bases). Trimming removed 6 bases at V and 1 base at J, with 12 bases between. The CDR3 sequence is 13 residues long. Germline V lookup: CDR1 GTSNPN, CDR2 SVGIG (reference sequence). The CDR3 bases are TGTGCCTGTAGGGACAATAGGAACACTGAAGCTTTCTTT. It codes for CACRDNRNTEAFF.

The chain employs TRBV5-6 and TRBJ2-7; 8 bases align to TRBD1. Germline CDR1 is SGHDT and CDR2 is YYEEEE. J lost 3 bases, V lost 3 bases, and 8 bases had no gene match. The CDR3 length is 15 residues. The CDR3: CASSSAQGAGYEQYF. The CDR3 DNA reads TGTGCCAGCAGCTCCGCTCAGGGGGCAGGCTACGAGCAGTACTTC. Combining the CDR3 with reference TRBV5-6 and TRBJ2-7 gives the whole variable domain DAGVTQSPTHLIKTRGQQVTLRCSPKSGHDTVSWYQQALGQGPQFIFQYYEEEERQRGNFPDRFSGHQFPNYSSELNVNALLLGDSALYLCASSSAQGAGYEQYFGPGTRLTVT.

A few counts support this clone. One junction end disagrees with the germline gene, perhaps due to a read error. This chain links TRBV5-1 with TRBJ2-2; 7 nucleotides line up with TRBD2. CDR1 and CDR2 (germline): SGHRS, YFSETQ. This CDR3 contains 16 residues. The CDR3 coding sequence is TGCGCCAGCTCTCGGGGGGATCCCTCGAAGACCGGGGAGCTGTTTTTT. Amino acid sequence: CASSRGDPSKTGELFF.

The chain couples TRBV11-1 to TRBJ2-5, with TRBD1 matching 7 bases. V gave up 7 bases and J gave up 4 bases; unmatched junction bases: 12. Germline CDR1 is SGHAT and CDR2 is FQDESV (reference sequence). The CDR3 spans 15 residues. The CDR3 nucleotides are TGTGCCAGCACCCATAGAGGGGGCTTGAGAGAGACCCAGTACTTC. It is translated as CASTHRGGLRETQYF.

This clone was detected a few times. This chain uses TRBV5-4 with TRBJ1-2, with D maybe TRBD1 (5 bases). This CDR3 has 13 residues. Germline lookup yields CDR1 SGHNT and CDR2 YYREEE (reference sequence). V lost 1 base to trimming and J lost 4 bases, with 8 bases between them. DNA for the CDR3: TGTGCCAGCAGCTTGAGGGGAATCTATGGCTACACCTTC. It translates to CASSLRGIYGYTF.

This clone was seen more than once but under ten times. The V gene is TRBV7-9, the J gene TRBJ1-2; 7 nucleotides line up with TRBD1. Germline CDR1 SEHNR, CDR2 FQNEAQ (reference sequence). The V segment lost 6 bases and the J segment 4 bases; nucleotides outside the gene matches: 5. The CDR3 is 13 amino acids. The CDR3 loop reads CASSPDRFYGYTF. CDR3 nucleotides: TGTGCCAGCAGTCCGGACAGGTTCTATGGCTACACCTTC.

V usage is TRBV28 and J usage is TRBJ1-2; D is unclear. The CDR3 sequence is 16 residues long. Trimming removed 3 bases at V and 2 bases at J, with 16 bases between. From germline, CDR1 is MDHEN and CDR2 SYDVKM. CDR3 DNA sequence: TGTGCCAGCAGTTTTTTCGGCAGTGGGCCGAACTATGGCTACACCTTC. Its translation is CASSFFGSGPNYGYTF.

This clone was recorded a few times. CDR3 protein: CASSLEGGDEKLFF. CDR3 coding DNA: TGCGCCAGCAGCTTGGAGGGAGGAGATGAAAAACTGTTTTTT. V gene TRBV5-1 combines with J gene TRBJ1-4; D gene uncertain. Trimming left V 0 bases short and J 6 bases short, with 9 bases between. The CDR3 sequence is 14 residues long. CDR1 is SGHRS and CDR2 is YFSETQ in the germline V gene.

The chain combines TRBV10-3 with TRBJ2-1; D perhaps matches TRBD2 (6 bases). The CDR3 is made up of 15 amino acids. V dropped 7 bases and J dropped 4 bases, with 17 bases sitting between them. Per the germline V gene, CDR1 is ENHRY and CDR2 is SYGVKD. CDR3 coding DNA: TGTGCCATCACCCTTGGGGGGAACGGGTACAATGAGCAGTTCTTC. Translated, it gives CAITLGGNGYNEQFF.

The V and J genes are TRBV2 and TRBJ2-3; the match to TRBD1 covers 10 bases. The junction had 5 bases not matched to a gene; V was cut back by 7 bases and J by 4 bases. The germline V gene has CDR1 SNHLY and CDR2 FYNNEI. The CDR3 runs to 14 residues. The CDR3 bases are TGTGCCAGCACCACGACAGGGGGCGCAGATACGCAGTATTTT. Protein: CASTTTGGADTQYF.

The chain is built from TRBV7-9 and TRBJ1-6; TRBD1 matches 10 bases. The germline V gene has CDR1 SEHNR and CDR2 FQNEAQ (reference sequence). CDR3 length: 14 residues. The V gene end was trimmed by 11 bases and the J gene end by 7 bases; junction bases not matched to a gene: 8. CDR3: CASEGTGENSPLHF. The CDR3 DNA sequence: TGTGCCTCGGAAGGGACAGGGGAAAATTCACCCCTCCACTTT.

This chain links TRBV9 with TRBJ2-5; 7 bases agree with TRBD1. Trimming cost V 3 bases and J 2 bases; bases outside gene matches: 7. CDR3 length: 15 residues. Germline lookup yields CDR1 SGDLS and CDR2 YYNGEE. This CDR3 is CASSAGTVGQETQYF. In DNA, the CDR3 is TGTGCCAGCAGCGCGGGGACAGTTGGGCAAGAGACCCAGTACTTC.

Concerning this clone itself: The same CDR3 can be traced to other DNA sequences in this sample. V gene TRBV18 combines with J gene TRBJ2-5, with 8 positions matching TRBD1. V lost 2 bases, J lost 4 bases, and 3 bases stayed unmatched. This CDR3 has 14 residues. The germline CDR1 and CDR2 sequences are KGHSH and LQKENI. The CDR3 nucleotides read TGTGCCAGCTCACCAAGGACAGGGCGAGAGACCCAGTACTTC. It is translated as CASSPRTGRETQYF.

The CDR3 coding sequence is TGCGCCAGCAGCCACCTACTAGCGGGGTTCTCCTACGAGCAGTACTTC. It encodes CASSHLLAGFSYEQYF. The chain carries TRBV5-1 and TRBJ2-7, with TRBD2 matching over 10 bases. J was trimmed by 0 bases and V by 4 bases; bases with no gene match: 7. CDR3 length: 16 residues. The V gene's germline CDR1 is SGHRS and CDR2 YFSETQ.

This chain links TRBV2 with TRBJ1-6; D not resolved. Trimming cost V 3 bases and J 2 bases, with 8 bases left between them. The CDR3 is made up of 15 amino acids. CDR1 SNHLY and CDR2 FYNNEI come from the germline V gene. The CDR3 DNA is TGTGCCAGCAGTGAGGCAGTGGCCTATAATTCACCCCTCCACTTT. Translation gives CASSEAVAYNSPLHF. The entire variable domain, with the rest obtained from reference TRBV2 and TRBJ1-6, is as follows: EPEVTQTPSHQVTQMGQEVILRCVPISNHLYFYWYRQILGQKVEFLVSFYNNEISEKSEIFDDQFSVERPDGSNFTLKIRSTKLEDSAMYFCASSEAVAYNSPLHFGNGTRLTVT.

This chain joins TRBV9 and TRBJ1-1, with TRBD1 matching 8 bases. V was clipped by 4 bases and J by 1 base; unmatched bases: 6. This CDR3 is 15 amino acids long. Germline CDR1 SGDLS, CDR2 YYNGEE. DNA of the CDR3: TGTGCCAGCAGCACCAGGACAGGGAAGAACACTGAAGCTTTCTTT. Encoded protein: CASSTRTGKNTEAFF. The full variable domain, rest sourced from reference TRBV9 and TRBJ1-1, is DSGVTQTPKHLITATGQRVTLRCSPRSGDLSVYWYQQSLDQGLQFLIQYYNGEERAKGNILERFSAQQFPDLHSELNLSSLELGDSALYFCASSTRTGKNTEAFFGQGTRLTVV.

The V call is TRBV5-5, the J call TRBJ1-2; D is uncertain. There are 13 residues in the CDR3. CDR1 and CDR2 (germline): SGHKS, YYEKEE (reference sequence). V was shortened by 2 bases and J by 8 bases, with 13 bases between the two germline ends. CDR3 nucleotide sequence: TGTGCCAGCAGCTTCGCGGGAGCTCGCGGCTACACCTTC. This encodes CASSFAGARGYTF.

Here the CDR3 reads CAWNKRPSTDTQYF. The CDR3 region has the DNA TGTGCCTGGAACAAGCGCCCCAGCACAGATACGCAGTATTTT. The chain uses TRBV30 and TRBJ2-3; D uncertain. This CDR3 region has 14 residues. V was trimmed by 4 bases and J by 0 bases, leaving 11 bases between them. Germline-derived CDR1 and CDR2 are GTSNPN and SVGIG (reference sequence).

The chain carries TRBV6-5 and TRBJ2-7, with a possible D match to TRBD1 (5 bases). Trimming took off 2 bases at V and 2 bases at J, with 13 bases between the two ends. The CDR3 contains 15 residues. The V gene's germline CDR1 is MNHEY and CDR2 SVGAGI. In nucleotides, the CDR3 is TGTGCCAGCAGTTACGGGGCACCAACCCCCTACGAGCAGTACTTC. Encoded protein: CASSYGAPTPYEQYF.

The chain combines TRBV12-3 or TRBV12-4 with TRBJ2-5; D is perhaps TRBD2 (5 bases). Trimming pared 3 bases from V and 2 bases from J, leaving 7 bases between. The CDR3 length is 13 residues. CDR3 coding DNA: TGTGCCAGCAGTTTCGGAGGACAAGAGACCCAGTACTTC. Protein: CASSFGGQETQYF.